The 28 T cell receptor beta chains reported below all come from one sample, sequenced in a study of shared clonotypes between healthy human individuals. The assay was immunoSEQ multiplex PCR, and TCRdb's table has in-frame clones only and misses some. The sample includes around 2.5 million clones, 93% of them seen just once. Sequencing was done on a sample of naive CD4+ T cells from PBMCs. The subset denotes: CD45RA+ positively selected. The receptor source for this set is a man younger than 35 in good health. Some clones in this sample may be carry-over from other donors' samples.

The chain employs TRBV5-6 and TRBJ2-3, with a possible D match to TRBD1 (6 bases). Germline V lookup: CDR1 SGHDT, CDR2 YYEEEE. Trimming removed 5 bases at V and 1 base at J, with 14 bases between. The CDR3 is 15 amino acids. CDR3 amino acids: CASRLTPGGTDTQYF. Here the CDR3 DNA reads TGTGCCAGCAGACTTACCCCAGGGGGCACAGATACGCAGTATTTT.

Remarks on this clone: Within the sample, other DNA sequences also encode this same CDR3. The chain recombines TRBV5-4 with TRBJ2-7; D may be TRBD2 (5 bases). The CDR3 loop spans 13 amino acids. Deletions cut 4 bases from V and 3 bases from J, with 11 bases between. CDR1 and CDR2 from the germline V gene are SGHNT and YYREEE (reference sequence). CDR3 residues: CASSLTGIYEQYF. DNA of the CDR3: TGTGCCAGCAGCCTTACCGGGATCTACGAGCAGTACTTC. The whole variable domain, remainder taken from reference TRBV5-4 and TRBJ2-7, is ETGVTQSPTHLIKTRGQQVTLRCSSQSGHNTVSWYQQALGQGPQFIFQYYREEENGRGNFPPRFSGLQFPNYSSELNVNALELDDSALYLCASSLTGIYEQYFGPGTRLTVT.

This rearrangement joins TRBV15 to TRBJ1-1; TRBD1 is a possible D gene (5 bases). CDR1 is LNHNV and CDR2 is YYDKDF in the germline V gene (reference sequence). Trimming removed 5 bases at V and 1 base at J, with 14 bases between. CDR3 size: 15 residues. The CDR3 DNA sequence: TGTGCCACCAGCCTACCCCGGGGGGGGAACACTGAAGCTTTCTTT. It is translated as CATSLPRGGNTEAFF.

This CDR3 is CASSFAGAGYNEQFF. The CDR3 region has the DNA TGTGCCAGCAGTTTCGCGGGAGCTGGTTACAATGAGCAGTTCTTC. The rearrangement links TRBV28 to TRBJ2-1; 7 positions match TRBD2. CDR3 size: 15 residues. The germline gives CDR1 MDHEN, CDR2 SYDVKM. Unmatched junction bases numbered 6, after V lost 3 bases and J lost 4 bases.

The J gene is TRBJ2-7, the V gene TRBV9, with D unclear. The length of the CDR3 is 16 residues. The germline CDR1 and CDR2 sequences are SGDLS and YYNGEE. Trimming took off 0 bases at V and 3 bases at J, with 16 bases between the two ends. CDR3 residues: CASSVGQAPAFYEQYF. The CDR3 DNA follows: TGTGCCAGCAGCGTAGGTCAGGCTCCCGCTTTCTACGAGCAGTACTTC.

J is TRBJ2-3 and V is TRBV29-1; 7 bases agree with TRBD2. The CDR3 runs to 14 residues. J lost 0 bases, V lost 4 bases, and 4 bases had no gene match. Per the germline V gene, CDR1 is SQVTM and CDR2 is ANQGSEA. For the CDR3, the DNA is TGCAGCGTTGGGAGGCGGGAGAGCACAGATACGCAGTATTTT. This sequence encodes CSVGRRESTDTQYF.

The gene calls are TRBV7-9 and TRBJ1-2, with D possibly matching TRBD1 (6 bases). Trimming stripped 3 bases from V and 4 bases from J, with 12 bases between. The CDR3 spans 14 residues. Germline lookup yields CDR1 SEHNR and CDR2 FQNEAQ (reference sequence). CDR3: CASSLRTVIYGYTF. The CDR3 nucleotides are TGTGCCAGCAGCTTGAGGACAGTTATCTATGGCTACACCTTC.

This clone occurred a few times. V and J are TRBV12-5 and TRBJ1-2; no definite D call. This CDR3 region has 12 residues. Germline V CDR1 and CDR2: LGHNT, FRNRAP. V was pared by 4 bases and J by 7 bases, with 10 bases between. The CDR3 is CASGSFLSGYTF. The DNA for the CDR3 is TGTGCTAGTGGTTCCTTTCTGAGTGGCTACACCTTC.

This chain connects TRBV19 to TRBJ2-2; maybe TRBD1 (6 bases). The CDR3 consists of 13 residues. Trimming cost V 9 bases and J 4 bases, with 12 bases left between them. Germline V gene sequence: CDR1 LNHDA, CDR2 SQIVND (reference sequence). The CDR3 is CARGEQGTGELFF. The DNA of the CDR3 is TGTGCCAGAGGGGAACAGGGCACCGGGGAGCTGTTTTTT.

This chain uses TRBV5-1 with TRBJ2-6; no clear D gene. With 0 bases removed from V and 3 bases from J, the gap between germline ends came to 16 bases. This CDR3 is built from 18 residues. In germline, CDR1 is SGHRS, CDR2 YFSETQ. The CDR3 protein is CASSLESGSWIGANVLTF. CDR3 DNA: TGCGCCAGCAGCTTGGAGTCGGGCTCCTGGATTGGGGCCAACGTCCTGACTTTC.

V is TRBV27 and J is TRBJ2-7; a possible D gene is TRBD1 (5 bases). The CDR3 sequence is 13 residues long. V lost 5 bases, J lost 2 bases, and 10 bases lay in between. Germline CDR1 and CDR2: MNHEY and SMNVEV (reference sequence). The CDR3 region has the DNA TGTGCCAGCAGTCGACAGACCCCCTACGAGCAGTACTTC. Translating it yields CASSRQTPYEQYF.

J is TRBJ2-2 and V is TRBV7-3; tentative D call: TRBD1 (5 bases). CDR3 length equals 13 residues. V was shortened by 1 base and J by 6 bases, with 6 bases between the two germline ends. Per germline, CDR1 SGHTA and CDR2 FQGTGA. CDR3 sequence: CASSLKGAGELFF. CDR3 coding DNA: TGTGCCAGCAGCTTAAAAGGGGCCGGGGAGCTGTTTTTT.

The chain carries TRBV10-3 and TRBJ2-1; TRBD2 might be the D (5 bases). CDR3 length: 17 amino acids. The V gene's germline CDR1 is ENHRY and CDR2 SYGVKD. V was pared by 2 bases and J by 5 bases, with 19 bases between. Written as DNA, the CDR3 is TGTGCCATCAGTGAGGGTCAGCCTAGCCGGGGAAACAATGAGCAGTTCTTC. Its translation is CAISEGQPSRGNNEQFF.

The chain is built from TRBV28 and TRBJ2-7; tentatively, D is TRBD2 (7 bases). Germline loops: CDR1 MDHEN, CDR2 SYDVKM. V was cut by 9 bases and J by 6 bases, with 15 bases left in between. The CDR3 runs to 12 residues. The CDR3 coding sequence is TGTGCCAGTGGGGAGGGGGACGCCGAGCAGTACTTC. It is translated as CASGEGDAEQYF.

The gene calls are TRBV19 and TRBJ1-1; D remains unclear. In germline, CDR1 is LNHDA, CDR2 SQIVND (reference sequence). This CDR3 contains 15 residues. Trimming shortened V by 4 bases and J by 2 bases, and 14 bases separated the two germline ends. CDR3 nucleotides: TGTGCCAGTAGTACCGACGGAGGGTTTAACACTGAAGCTTTCTTT. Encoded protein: CASSTDGGFNTEAFF.

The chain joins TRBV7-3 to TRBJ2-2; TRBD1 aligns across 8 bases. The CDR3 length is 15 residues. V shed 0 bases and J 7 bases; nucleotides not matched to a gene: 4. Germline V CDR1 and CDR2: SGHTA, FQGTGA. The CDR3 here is CASSLTPGGIGELFF. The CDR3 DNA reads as TGTGCCAGCAGCTTAACTCCAGGGGGCATCGGGGAGCTGTTTTTT.

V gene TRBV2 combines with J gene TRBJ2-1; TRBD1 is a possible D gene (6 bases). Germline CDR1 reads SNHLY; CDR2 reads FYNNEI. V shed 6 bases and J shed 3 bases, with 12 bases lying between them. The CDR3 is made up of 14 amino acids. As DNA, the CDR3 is TGTGCCAGCAGCAGGGGACGGGACTACAATGAGCAGTTCTTC. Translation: CASSRGRDYNEQFF.

The CDR3 reads CASSLGTGTDTQYF. CDR3 sequence (DNA): TGCGCCAGCAGCCTCGGGACAGGGACAGATACGCAGTATTTT. The genes are TRBV4-3 and TRBJ2-3, with 9 bases fitting TRBD1. From germline, CDR1 is LGHNA and CDR2 YSLEER. CDR3 size: 14 residues. Losses at the gene ends were 4 bases for V and 3 bases for J; bases not matched to a gene: 2.

The CDR3 sequence is CASSGTQGVGETQYF. CDR3 nucleotides: TGTGCCAGCAGCGGCACCCAGGGTGTGGGGGAGACCCAGTACTTC. This chain joins TRBV5-4 and TRBJ2-5; a possible D gene is TRBD1 (5 bases). Germline V CDR1 and CDR2: SGHNT, YYREEE (reference sequence). V lost 4 bases, J lost 5 bases, and 18 bases lay in between. The CDR3 extends over 15 amino acids.

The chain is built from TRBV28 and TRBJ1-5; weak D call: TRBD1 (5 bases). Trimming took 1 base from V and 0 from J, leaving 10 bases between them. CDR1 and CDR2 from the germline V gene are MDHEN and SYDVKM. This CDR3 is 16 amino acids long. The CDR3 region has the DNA TGTGCCAGCAGTTTATTGGAGGGGAATAGCAATCAGCCCCAGCATTTT. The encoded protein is CASSLLEGNSNQPQHF.

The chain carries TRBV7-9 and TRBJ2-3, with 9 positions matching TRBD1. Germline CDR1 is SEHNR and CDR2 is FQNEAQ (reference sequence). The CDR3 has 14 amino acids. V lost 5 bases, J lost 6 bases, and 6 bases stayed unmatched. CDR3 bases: TGTGCCAGCAGCATGGGACAGGGAAGGGATACGCAGTATTTT. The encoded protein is CASSMGQGRDTQYF.

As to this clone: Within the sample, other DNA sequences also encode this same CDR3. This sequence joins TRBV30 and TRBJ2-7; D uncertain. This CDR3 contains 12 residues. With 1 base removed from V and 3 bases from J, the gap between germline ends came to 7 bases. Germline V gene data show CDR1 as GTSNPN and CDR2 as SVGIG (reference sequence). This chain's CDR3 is CAWSEGGYEQYF. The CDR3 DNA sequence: TGTGCCTGGAGTGAAGGTGGCTACGAGCAGTACTTC.

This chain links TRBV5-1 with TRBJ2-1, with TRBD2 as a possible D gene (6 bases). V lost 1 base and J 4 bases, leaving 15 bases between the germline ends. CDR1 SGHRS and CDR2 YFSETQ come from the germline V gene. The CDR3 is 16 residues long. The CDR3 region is CASSLSGVGVYNEQFF. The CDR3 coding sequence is TGCGCCAGCAGCTTGTCGGGGGTAGGGGTATACAATGAGCAGTTCTTC.

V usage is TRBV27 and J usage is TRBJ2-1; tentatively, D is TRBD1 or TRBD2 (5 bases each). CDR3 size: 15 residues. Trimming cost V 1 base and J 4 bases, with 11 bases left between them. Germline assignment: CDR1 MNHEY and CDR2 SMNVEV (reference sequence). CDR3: CASSLFGGTYNEQFF. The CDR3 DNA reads TGTGCCAGCAGTTTATTTGGGGGAACTTACAATGAGCAGTTCTTC.

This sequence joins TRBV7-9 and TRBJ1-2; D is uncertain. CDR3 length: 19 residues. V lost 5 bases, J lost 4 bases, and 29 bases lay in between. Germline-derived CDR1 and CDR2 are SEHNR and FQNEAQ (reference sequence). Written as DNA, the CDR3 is TGTGCCAGCAGCCTACCCCTGACCCTCCCGGGCCTAAAAAGCTATGGCTACACCTTC. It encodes CASSLPLTLPGLKSYGYTF.

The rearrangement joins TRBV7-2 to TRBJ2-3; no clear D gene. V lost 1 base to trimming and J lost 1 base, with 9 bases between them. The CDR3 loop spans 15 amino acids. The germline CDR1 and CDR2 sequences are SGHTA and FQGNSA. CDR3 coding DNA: TGTGCCAGCAGCTTAGTCGTCAGGCGCACAGATACGCAGTATTTT. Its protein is CASSLVVRRTDTQYF.

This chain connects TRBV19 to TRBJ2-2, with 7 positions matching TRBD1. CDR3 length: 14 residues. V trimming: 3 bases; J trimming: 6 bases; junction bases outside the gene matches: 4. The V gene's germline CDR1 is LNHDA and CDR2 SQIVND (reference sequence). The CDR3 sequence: CASSIKRGPGELFF. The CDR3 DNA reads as TGTGCCAGTAGTATTAAGAGGGGGCCCGGGGAGCTGTTTTTT. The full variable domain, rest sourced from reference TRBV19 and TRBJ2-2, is DGGITQSPKYLFRKEGQNVTLSCEQNLNHDAMYWYRQDPGQGLRLIYYSQIVNDFQKGDIAEGYSVSREKKESFPLTVTSAQKNPTAFYLCASSIKRGPGELFFGEGSRLTVL.

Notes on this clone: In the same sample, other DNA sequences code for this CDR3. CDR3 DNA sequence: TGTGCCTGGAGCGACAGGGGCAATTCACCCCTCCACTTT. Its translation: CAWSDRGNSPLHF. V gene TRBV30 combines with J gene TRBJ1-6; 8 nucleotides align to TRBD1. With 3 bases clipped from V and 7 bases from J, the junction kept 2 bases outside the gene matches. Germline CDR1 and CDR2: GTSNPN and SVGIG (reference sequence). This CDR3 has 13 residues.